One sample yielded the 27 T cell receptor beta chains listed below, sequenced in a study of blood T cell repertoires in COVID-19. Only in-frame clones appear in the TCRdb table, and some are missing; sequencing was by immunoSEQ multiplex PCR. Of 90,000 to 120,000 clones listed, about four fifths are singletons. The source material was peripheral blood. The receptors come from a human donor in a cohort sampled during active COVID-19.

This clone was detected a few times. The rearrangement links TRBV28 to TRBJ1-2, with D possibly TRBD1 on 5 matching bases. The CDR3 has 14 amino acids. Germline loops: CDR1 MDHEN, CDR2 SYDVKM. V was cut by 7 bases and J by 0 bases, with 12 bases left in between. CDR3 sequence: CASTQALANYGYTF. The CDR3 DNA reads TGTGCCAGCACACAGGCACTCGCTAACTATGGCTACACCTTC.

The rearrangement links TRBV19 to TRBJ1-1; D may be TRBD1 (6 bases). Germline lookup yields CDR1 LNHDA and CDR2 SQIVND (reference sequence). This CDR3 comprises 13 residues. Trimming cost V 3 bases and J 6 bases, with 11 bases left between them. CDR3: CASSMGAQAEAFF. CDR3 DNA sequence: TGTGCCAGTAGTATGGGGGCGCAGGCTGAAGCTTTCTTT. The whole variable domain, remainder taken from reference TRBV19 and TRBJ1-1, is DGGITQSPKYLFRKEGQNVTLSCEQNLNHDAMYWYRQDPGQGLRLIYYSQIVNDFQKGDIAEGYSVSREKKESFPLTVTSAQKNPTAFYLCASSMGAQAEAFFGQGTRLTVV.

This chain joins TRBV7-3 and TRBJ2-1, with 13 positions matching TRBD2. This CDR3 has 16 amino acids. From germline, CDR1 is SGHTA and CDR2 FQGTGA. V dropped 4 bases and J dropped 8; count of bases not matched to a gene: 8. The CDR3 DNA follows: TGTGCCAGCAGCTCCAGGACTAGCGGGAGTAAAGATGAGCAGTTCTTC. Translated, it gives CASSSRTSGSKDEQFF.

This rearrangement joins TRBV5-1 to TRBJ2-7; TRBD2 matches 12 bases. Germline V lookup: CDR1 SGHRS, CDR2 YFSETQ. After removal of 0 bases from V and 1 base from J, the junction contained 2 bases not matched to a gene. This CDR3 has 16 residues. CDR3 loop: CASSLGTSGASYEQYF. For the CDR3, the DNA is TGCGCCAGCAGCTTGGGGACTAGCGGGGCTTCCTACGAGCAGTACTTC. The entire variable domain, with the rest obtained from reference TRBV5-1 and TRBJ2-7, is as follows: KAGVTQTPRYLIKTRGQQVTLSCSPISGHRSVSWYQQTPGQGLQFLFEYFSETQRNKGNFPGRFSGRQFSNSRSEMNVSTLELGDSALYLCASSLGTSGASYEQYFGPGTRLTVT.

The chain couples TRBV10-3 to TRBJ1-2; D might be TRBD1 (5 bases). The CDR3 is made up of 13 amino acids. The V and J ends lost 7 bases and 6 bases respectively, with 15 bases between them. Germline V gene lookup returns CDR1 ENHRY and CDR2 SYGVKD. Here the CDR3 reads CAITDSLLDGYTF. The CDR3 DNA follows: TGTGCCATCACAGACAGCCTACTCGATGGCTACACCTTC.

The chain carries TRBV5-1 and TRBJ1-3, with D uncertain. Germline V gives CDR1 SGHRS, CDR2 YFSETQ. The CDR3 is 13 amino acids. V lost 3 bases and J 0 bases, leaving 4 bases between the germline ends. The CDR3 loop reads CASSSFSGNTIYF. The CDR3 DNA reads TGCGCCAGCAGCTCCTTCTCTGGAAACACCATATATTTT.

Only one count was recorded for this clone. The genes are TRBV29-1 and TRBJ2-3; D perhaps matches TRBD2 (7 bases). The CDR3 is 14 amino acids. V lost 8 bases to trimming and J lost 5 bases, with 20 bases between them. Germline lookup yields CDR1 SQVTM and CDR2 ANQGSEA. The CDR3 here is CSSKPGGREDTQYF. The CDR3 DNA follows: TGCAGCTCAAAACCCGGGGGGCGGGAAGATACGCAGTATTTT.

This chain connects TRBV3-1 (or the pseudogene TRBV3-2) to TRBJ2-3; 7 nucleotides match TRBD2. The CDR3 totals 16 residues. The germline V gene has CDR1 LGHDT and CDR2 YNNKEL (reference sequence). V trimming: 0 bases; J trimming: 0 bases; junction bases outside the gene matches: 3. The CDR3 sequence: CASSQESGTSTDTQYF. CDR3 nucleotides: TGTGCCAGCAGCCAAGAAAGCGGGACTAGCACAGATACGCAGTATTTT.

This chain uses TRBV6-6 with TRBJ1-1; TRBD1 aligns across 7 bases. The CDR3 totals 16 residues. J gave up 0 bases and V 0 bases, and 4 bases lay outside the gene matches. Germline V gene sequence: CDR1 MNHNY, CDR2 SVGAGI (reference sequence). The CDR3 nucleotides read TGTGCCAGCAGTTACTCCCAGGGGGGCATGAACACTGAAGCTTTCTTT. This translates into CASSYSQGGMNTEAFF.

There are a few counts of this clone. The chain combines TRBV27 with TRBJ2-7, with 8 bases that match TRBD1. The V and J ends lost 0 bases and 2 bases, in that order; junction bases with no gene match: 3. The CDR3 runs to 15 residues. CDR1 is MNHEY, CDR2 SMNVEV, per germline (reference sequence). The CDR3 DNA sequence: TGTGCCAGCAGTTTATCAAGGACAGGGACCTACGAGCAGTACTTC. Its translation: CASSLSRTGTYEQYF.

The chain couples TRBV3-1 (or the pseudogene TRBV3-2) to TRBJ1-3, with a weak D call TRBD1 (5 bases). V lost 0 bases and J lost 4, with 16 bases in between. Per the germline V gene, CDR1 is LGHDT and CDR2 is YNNKEL (reference sequence). The CDR3 runs to 17 residues. The CDR3 DNA is TGTGCCAGCAGCCAAGATCCGGACACGCGAAGAGGAAACACCATATATTTT. Translating it yields CASSQDPDTRRGNTIYF.

V usage is TRBV24-1 and J usage is TRBJ2-1; maybe TRBD2 (7 bases). Trimming cost V 1 base and J 6 bases, with 18 bases left between them. This CDR3 spans 17 amino acids. CDR1 is KGHDR, CDR2 SFDVKD, per germline. CDR3 in amino acids: CATSDFGEGVKANEQFF. Here the CDR3 DNA reads TGTGCCACCAGTGATTTCGGGGAGGGGGTCAAGGCCAATGAGCAGTTCTTC.

The rearrangement links TRBV5-1 to TRBJ2-4, with D possibly matching TRBD2 (6 bases). Germline V gene lookup returns CDR1 SGHRS and CDR2 YFSETQ. Trimming took off 4 bases at V and 6 bases at J, with 14 bases between the two ends. The CDR3 has 14 amino acids. The CDR3 region has the DNA TGCGCCAGCAGCGCCGGGACGGAGGGAAACATTCAGTACTTC. The encoded protein is CASSAGTEGNIQYF. The full variable domain, in which reference TRBV5-1 and TRBJ2-4 provide the parts outside the CDR3, is KAGVTQTPRYLIKTRGQQVTLSCSPISGHRSVSWYQQTPGQGLQFLFEYFSETQRNKGNFPGRFSGRQFSNSRSEMNVSTLELGDSALYLCASSAGTEGNIQYFGAGTRLSVL.

The chain carries TRBV19 and TRBJ2-3, with 8 nucleotides matching TRBD1. The V gene end was trimmed by 6 bases and the J gene end by 4 bases; junction bases not matched to a gene: 12. The CDR3 spans 16 residues. From germline, CDR1 is LNHDA and CDR2 SQIVND (reference sequence). The CDR3 DNA reads as TGTGCCAGTAGGAGACTGACAGGGGACAATGCAGATACGCAGTATTTT. Translating it yields CASRRLTGDNADTQYF.

The chain is built from TRBV6-1 and TRBJ1-3; unclear D gene. The germline V gene encodes CDR1 MNHNS and CDR2 SASEGT. Trimming shortened V by 1 base and J by 2 bases, and 9 bases separated the two germline ends. The CDR3 runs 15 residues. The CDR3 here is CASSEGYLTGNTIYF. The CDR3, as DNA: TGTGCCAGCAGTGAAGGTTACTTAACTGGAAACACCATATATTTT.

This chain links TRBV30 with TRBJ2-7; 8 bases map to TRBD1. The CDR3 is 17 amino acids. Germline CDR1 reads GTSNPN; CDR2 reads SVGIG (reference sequence). V gave up 0 bases and J gave up 6 bases; unmatched junction bases: 16. The CDR3 coding sequence is TGTGCCTGGAGTGTACTCAGGGCAGGGGGCAACTTTGGCGAGCAGTACTTC. This sequence encodes CAWSVLRAGGNFGEQYF.

The chain uses TRBV18 and TRBJ2-7; possible D gene TRBD1, 5 bases. Germline CDR1 is KGHSH and CDR2 is LQKENI. The CDR3 runs 13 residues. Deletions cut 3 bases from V and 6 bases from J, with 12 bases between. CDR3 nucleotide sequence: TGTGCCAGCTCACCTAATACAGGTTCCGAGCAGTACTTC. This gives the protein CASSPNTGSEQYF.

This chain connects TRBV15 to TRBJ2-5; the D gene is possibly TRBD2 (5 bases). With 5 bases removed from V and 4 bases from J, the gap between germline ends came to 20 bases. The V gene's germline CDR1 is LNHNV and CDR2 YYDKDF (reference sequence). There are 16 residues in the CDR3. The CDR3 sequence: CATSAQRSGMGETQYF. DNA for the CDR3: TGTGCCACCAGCGCCCAGAGGTCGGGGATGGGAGAGACCCAGTACTTC.

The gene calls are TRBV6-2 or TRBV6-3 and TRBJ2-1, with D perhaps TRBD2 (5 bases). V shed 1 base and J shed 9 bases, with 22 bases lying between them. Germline loops: CDR1 MNHEY, CDR2 SVGEGT. This CDR3 has 17 amino acids. This chain's CDR3 is CASSYLPSGPARSEQFF. The CDR3 nucleotides are TGTGCCAGCAGTTACTTACCGAGCGGTCCCGCCCGCAGTGAGCAGTTCTTC.

This chain joins TRBV28 and TRBJ2-2; D perhaps matches TRBD2 (6 bases). The CDR3 contains 14 residues. The V gene's germline CDR1 is MDHEN and CDR2 SYDVKM. V was pared by 8 bases and J by 5 bases, with 15 bases between. The CDR3 coding sequence is TGTGCCAGCTGGAGGGAGGATCGAACCGGGGAGCTGTTTTTT. Residues: CASWREDRTGELFF.

This clone was picked up a small number of times. The chain links TRBV19 to TRBJ1-4; weak D call: TRBD1 (5 bases). The germline CDR1 and CDR2 sequences are LNHDA and SQIVND (reference sequence). V was pared by 0 bases and J by 3 bases, with 11 bases between. CDR3 size: 16 residues. The DNA of the CDR3 is TGTGCCAGTAGTATAGATGGAGGGGACTCTAATGAAAAACTGTTTTTT. It is translated as CASSIDGGDSNEKLFF.

The V call is TRBV28, the J call TRBJ2-1, with 10 bases identical to TRBD2. Trimming at V came to 11 bases and at J to 2 bases, leaving 6 bases not matched to a gene. From germline, CDR1 is MDHEN and CDR2 SYDVKM. The CDR3 extends over 14 amino acids. This chain's CDR3 is CALQLAGPYNEQFF. CDR3 coding DNA: TGTGCCCTTCAACTAGCGGGGCCCTACAATGAGCAGTTCTTC.

The chain couples TRBV27 to TRBJ1-1; 10 bases align to TRBD1. This CDR3 spans 15 amino acids. The trim removed 5 bases at V and 0 bases at J, leaving 3 bases unmatched. From germline, CDR1 is MNHEY and CDR2 SMNVEV (reference sequence). This chain's CDR3 is CASSLGTGVNTEAFF. The CDR3 bases are TGTGCCAGCAGTCTCGGGACAGGGGTGAACACTGAAGCTTTCTTT.

This sequence joins TRBV6-1 and TRBJ2-3; 8 nucleotides match TRBD2. After removal of 3 bases from V and 14 bases from J, the junction contained 7 bases not matched to a gene. The CDR3 extends over 12 amino acids. Germline CDR1 and CDR2: MNHNS and SASEGT. This CDR3 is CASSDRGLAWYF. CDR3 sequence (DNA): TGTGCCAGCAGTGACCGAGGACTAGCTTGGTATTTT.

The V and J genes are TRBV9 and TRBJ2-1; D gene ambiguous. The germline V gene encodes CDR1 SGDLS and CDR2 YYNGEE. The CDR3 length is 15 residues. Deletions cut 0 bases from V and 5 bases from J, with 12 bases between. CDR3 in amino acids: CASSVVGARNNEQFF. The CDR3 region has the DNA TGTGCCAGCAGCGTAGTCGGTGCACGAAACAATGAGCAGTTCTTC.

This rearrangement joins TRBV29-1 to TRBJ1-3; D is ambiguous. The CDR3 is 12 amino acids. With 3 bases removed from V and 3 bases from J, the gap between germline ends came to 6 bases. CDR1 and CDR2 from the germline V gene are SQVTM and ANQGSEA. Here the CDR3 DNA reads TGCAGCGTTGAGACGGGTGGAAACACCATATATTTT. Protein sequence: CSVETGGNTIYF.

The chain couples TRBV28 to TRBJ1-4; D is uncertain. V was cut by 5 bases and J by 7 bases, with 8 bases left in between. Germline V gives CDR1 MDHEN, CDR2 SYDVKM. CDR3 size: 12 residues. CDR3 residues: CASSGLGEKLFF. The CDR3 region has the DNA TGTGCCAGCAGTGGACTCGGTGAAAAACTGTTTTTT.